The text below deals with one T cell receptor (beta chain). Original processing notes: Reference gene primer amplification gave estimated nucleated cell counts. Using immunoSEQ multiplex PCR, the repertoire was profiled, and TCRdb retains in-frame clones only, with some absent. The D gene and trimming were derived from the DNA, and the V and J assignments and clone size from that table. The repertoire includes 240,000 or so clones, about four fifths of them detected once, and 3.4% sits in the top ten. This specimen belongs to a study of blood T cell repertoires in COVID-19. Turning to the study itself: The United States, Italy and Spain were the sources of the acute and convalescent COVID-19 samples. PBMCs, B-cell-depleted T cells, or T cells were the source of the cDNA or gDNA that made up the material.

The germline V and J ends were trimmed by 6 bases and 3 bases, with 18 bases remaining between them. This CDR3 is 15 amino acids long. Germline V gives CDR1 MDHEN, CDR2 SYDVKM. Material: peripheral blood. The clonotype originates from a woman between 18 and 29 years old with acute or convalescent COVID-19. The rearrangement links TRBV28 to TRBJ2-7; D ambiguous. The CDR3 reads CASSSEKTFYYEQYF. CDR3 in DNA: TGTGCCAGCAGCTCGGAGAAAACCTTCTACTACGAGCAGTACTTC.